Reported below is one T cell receptor beta chain. Its antigen is not yet known. Per-base quality was not reported, and no clone a single base away is much larger than it. The data belong to a study of CD8 T cells in Susac syndrome (dated by TCRdb to the late 2010s). Turning to the overall study: Whether CD8+ T cell activation and differentiation in Susac syndrome was antigen driven was tested using repertoire sequencing. The study compared CD8+ T cell repertoire clonality among 12 healthy donors, roughly 14 Susac syndrome patients and 15 multiple sclerosis patients. Points the paper makes about the study in general: The study acknowledged that relatively few individuals were included in the TCR sequencing and HLA analysis.

Peripheral blood CD8+ and CD4+ T cells from healthy donors, Susac syndrome patients and multiple sclerosis patients were profiled by high-throughput TCR beta sequencing. The multiple sclerosis controls were treatment-naive patients whose relapsing-remitting disease, either stable or active, fulfilled the revised McDonald criteria. Bulk CD8+ and CD4+ T cells were purified magnetically by negative isolation, whereas CD8+ TEMRA cells were enriched by FACS. Blood was collected in EDTA tubes and processed within 24 hours, with PBMCs isolated through density gradient centrifugation. PBMCs intended for TCR sequencing were frozen in liquid nitrogen and were later thawed in a 37 degrees C water bath. Purity of sorted or isolated CD4+, CD8+ and CD8+ TEMRA cells was at least 90%. RNA was extracted using the RNeasy kit, and about 0.45 to 1 ug of the RNA was reverse transcribed with random hexamers. The immunoSEQ multiplex PCR assay, which covers 54 Vbeta and 13 Jbeta segments, was used to amplify TCR beta CDR3 regions. Bias from PCR amplification was corrected by using a synthetic template baseline for primer optimization and for computational correction. Per the source publication's procedure: Only productive sequences were kept, with reads annotated to V, D and J genes according to IMGT and analyzed in immunoSEQ Analyzer. Clonality was computed as one minus Shannon entropy normalized by log2 of the number of productive unique sequences. For each patient and control, public and private clones were evaluated among the 100 most prevalent clones. Clones were defined as Susac-specific when absent from the healthy and MS cohorts, from roughly 1,100 published viral clones and from other ImmuneACCESS disease sequences. TCRdb itself trimmed the public reads at Q25 with fastp, ran MiXCR and retained productive beta chains. CDR3 protein duplicates are merged, each entry listing the most common genes and DNA. Here the V and J calls rest on TCRdb's processing, not on the authors' analysis. The sample table lists some 140,000 distinct CDR3 sequences, around nine tenths of them with a count of one. The ten largest clonotypes hold around 0.24% of the sample.

There are 14 amino acids in the CDR3, from cysteine to phenylalanine inclusive. Only the CDR3 region is kept as DNA, spanning 42 bases read in frame from base 1. Based on the germline V gene, the CDR1 and CDR2 sequences are SGHNT and YENEEA. The junction shows trimming of 6 bases on V and 2 bases on J, plus 14 bases between the germline ends. What was sequenced was CD8+ T cells from PBMCs. The sequence was collected from a human donor with multiple sclerosis. Rearrangement joined TRBV11-3 to TRBJ2-7; tentative D gene TRBD1, with 6 bases matching. The sequence in DNA is TGTGCCAGCAGTCCTGGGACAACAGCCTACGAGCAGTACTTC. This yields the protein CASSPGTTAYEQYF.